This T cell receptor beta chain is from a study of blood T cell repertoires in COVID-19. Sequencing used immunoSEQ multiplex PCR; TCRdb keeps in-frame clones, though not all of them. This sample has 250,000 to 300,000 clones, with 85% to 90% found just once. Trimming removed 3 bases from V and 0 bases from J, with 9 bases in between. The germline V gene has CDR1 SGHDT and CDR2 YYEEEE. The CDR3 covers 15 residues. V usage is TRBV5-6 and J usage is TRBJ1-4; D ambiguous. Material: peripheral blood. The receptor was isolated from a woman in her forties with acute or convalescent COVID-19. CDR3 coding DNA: TGTGCCAGCAGCTCGAGGAGATCAACTAATGAAAAACTGTTTTTT. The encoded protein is CASSSRRSTNEKLFF.